This T cell receptor (beta chain) originates from a study of T cell changes during pregnancy in multiple sclerosis. Looked up from germline, CDR1 is MDHEN and CDR2 is SYDVKM. The CDR3 runs to 11 residues. V lost 7 bases and J 0 bases, leaving 4 bases between the germline ends. Clones were read by immunoSEQ multiplex PCR, and TCRdb kept only the in-frame ones, dropping some. Of roughly 52,000 clones in the sample, around 92% are singletons; the top ten hold under 0.3%. This clone was seen a few times. V and J are TRBV28 and TRBJ2-7; D is unclear. The sequences come from CD4+ T cells from peripheral blood mononuclear cells, collected in the third trimester of pregnancy. The sequence came from a female donor with multiple sclerosis, enrolled in a pregnancy study. The CDR3 DNA follows: TGTGCCAGCACCAACTCCTACGAGCAGTACTTC. Encoded protein: CASTNSYEQYF. The full variable domain, in which reference TRBV28 and TRBJ2-7 provide the parts outside the CDR3, is DVKVTQSSRYLVKRTGEKVFLECVQDMDHENMFWYRQDPGLGLRLIYFSYDVKMKEKGDIPEGYSVSREKKERFSLILESASTNQTSMYLCASTNSYEQYFGPGTRLTVT.